This TCR beta chain was found in a study of beta chain features in type 1 diabetes. Whole-study results and caveats: There was a moderate but significant shortening of TCRB CDR3s in all four CD4+ subsets of Type 1 diabetes patients. The similarity of naive, central memory and Treg TCRB repertoires appeared greater among patients than among healthy donors.

Reverse transcribing all isolated RNA meant expressed TCRB transcripts were sequenced. Sequenced by immunoSEQ multiplex PCR; TCRdb stores in-frame clones only, minus some. The sample contains about 240,000 clones, approximately 15% of which appear only once. CDR1 KGHSH and CDR2 LQKENI come from the germline V gene. V lost 6 bases, J lost 3 bases, and 12 bases lay in between. CDR3 length: 13 residues. About this clone: What it binds is not known.

The sequenced sample consisted of naive CD4+ T cells from blood. The J gene is TRBJ2-7, the V gene TRBV18, with D uncertain. The origin of this receptor is a young man with type 1 diabetes. As DNA, the CDR3 is TGTGCCAGCTCCCCCCAGACAAGCTACGAGCAGTACTTC. This translates into CASSPQTSYEQYF.